The T cell receptor (beta chain) described here comes from a study of identical twins. General study findings and limits: While abundant cord blood beta clonotypes carried fewer insertions, memory repertoires showed no such pattern. Models came in too low on out-of-frame TCR alpha sharing in monozygotic twins.

From the 5' RACE reads, TCRdb called clonotypes with MiXCR, one entry per CDR3 protein. Counted here are around 280,000 distinct CDR3 sequences, roughly 8.6% occurring once; the ten biggest clones make up less than 2.5%. Turning to this clonotype: Its antigen is unknown.

The CDR3 contains 14 residues. Germline-derived CDR1 and CDR2 are SGHVS and FNYEAQ. V was trimmed by 5 bases and J by 6 bases, leaving 14 bases between them. These data also formed part of another study, on yellow fever vaccine responses in identical twins.

This rearrangement joins TRBV7-6 to TRBJ2-4, with D maybe TRBD1 (5 bases). The receptor was derived from a woman younger than 30 in good health. Sequencing input: memory (CD45RO+) T cells sorted from blood. The CDR3 spells CASSPGFPRNIQYF. CDR3 sequence (DNA): TGTGCCAGCAGCCCAGGGTTTCCTCGAAACATTCAGTACTTC.